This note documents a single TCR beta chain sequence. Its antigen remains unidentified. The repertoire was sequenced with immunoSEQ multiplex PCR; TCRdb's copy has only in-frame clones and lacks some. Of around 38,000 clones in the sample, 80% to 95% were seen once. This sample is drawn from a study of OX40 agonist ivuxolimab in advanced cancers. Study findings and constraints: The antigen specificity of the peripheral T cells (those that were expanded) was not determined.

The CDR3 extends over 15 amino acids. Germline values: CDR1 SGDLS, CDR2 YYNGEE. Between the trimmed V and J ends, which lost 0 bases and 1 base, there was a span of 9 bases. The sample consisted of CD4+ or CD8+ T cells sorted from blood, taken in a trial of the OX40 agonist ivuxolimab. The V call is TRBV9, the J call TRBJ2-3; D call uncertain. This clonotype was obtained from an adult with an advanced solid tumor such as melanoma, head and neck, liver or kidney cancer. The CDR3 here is CASSVGGPGTDTQYF. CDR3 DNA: TGTGCCAGCAGCGTAGGAGGTCCGGGCACAGATACGCAGTATTTT.